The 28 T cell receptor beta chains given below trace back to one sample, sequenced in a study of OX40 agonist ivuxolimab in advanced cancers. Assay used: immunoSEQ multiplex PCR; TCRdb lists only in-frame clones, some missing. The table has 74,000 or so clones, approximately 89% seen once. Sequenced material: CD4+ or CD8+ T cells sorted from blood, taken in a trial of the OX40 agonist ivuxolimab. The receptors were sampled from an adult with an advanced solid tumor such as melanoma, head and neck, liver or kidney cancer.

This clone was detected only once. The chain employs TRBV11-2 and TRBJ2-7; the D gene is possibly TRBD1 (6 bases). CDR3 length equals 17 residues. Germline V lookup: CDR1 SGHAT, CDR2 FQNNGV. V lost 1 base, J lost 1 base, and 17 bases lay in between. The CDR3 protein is CASSLAPTGHLSYEQYF. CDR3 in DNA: TGTGCCAGCAGCTTAGCCCCCACAGGGCACTTATCCTACGAGCAGTACTTC.

The CDR3 bases are TGTGCCAGCAGCTCCGGGGCAGGCAATCAGCCCCAGCATTTT. It translates to CASSSGAGNQPQHF. The chain has TRBV28 and TRBJ1-5; D is possibly TRBD1 (5 bases). This CDR3 has 14 amino acids. Germline V gives CDR1 MDHEN, CDR2 SYDVKM. V shed 6 bases and J shed 2 bases, with 11 bases lying between them.

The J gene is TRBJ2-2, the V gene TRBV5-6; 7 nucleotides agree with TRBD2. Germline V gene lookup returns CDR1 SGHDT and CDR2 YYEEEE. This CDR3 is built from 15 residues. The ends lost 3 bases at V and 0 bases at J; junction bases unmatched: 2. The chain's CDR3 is CASSWDYANTGELFF. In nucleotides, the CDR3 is TGTGCCAGCAGCTGGGACTACGCGAACACCGGGGAGCTGTTTTTT.

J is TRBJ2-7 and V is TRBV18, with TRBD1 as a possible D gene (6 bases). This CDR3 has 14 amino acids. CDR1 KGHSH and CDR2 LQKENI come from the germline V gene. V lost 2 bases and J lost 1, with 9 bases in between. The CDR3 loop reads CASSPGQKSYEQYF. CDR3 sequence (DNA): TGTGCCAGCTCACCAGGACAGAAATCCTACGAGCAGTACTTC.

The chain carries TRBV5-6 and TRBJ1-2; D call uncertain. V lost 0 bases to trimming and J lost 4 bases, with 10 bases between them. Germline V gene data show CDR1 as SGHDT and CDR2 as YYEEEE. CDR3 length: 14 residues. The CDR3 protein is CASSLGHRGYGYTF. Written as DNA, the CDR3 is TGTGCCAGCAGCTTGGGGCATCGTGGCTATGGCTACACCTTC.

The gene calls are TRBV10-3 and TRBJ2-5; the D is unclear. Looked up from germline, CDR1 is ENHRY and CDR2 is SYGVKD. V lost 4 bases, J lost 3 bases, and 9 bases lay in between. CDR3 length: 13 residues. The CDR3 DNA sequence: TGTGCCATCAGTGTCGACGATAAAGAGACCCAGTACTTC. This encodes CAISVDDKETQYF.

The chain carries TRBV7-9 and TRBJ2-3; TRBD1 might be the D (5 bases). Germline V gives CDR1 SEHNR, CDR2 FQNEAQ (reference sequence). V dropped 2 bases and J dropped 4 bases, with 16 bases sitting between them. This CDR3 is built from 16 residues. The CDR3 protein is CASSLRAGPAPDTQYF. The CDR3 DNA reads TGTGCCAGCAGCTTACGGGCAGGGCCTGCACCAGATACGCAGTATTTT. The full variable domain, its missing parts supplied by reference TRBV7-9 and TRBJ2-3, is DTGVSQNPRHKITKRGQNVTFRCDPISEHNRLYWYRQTLGQGPEFLTYFQNEAQLEKSRLLSDRFSAERPKGSFSTLEIQRTEQGDSAMYLCASSLRAGPAPDTQYFGPGTRLTVL.

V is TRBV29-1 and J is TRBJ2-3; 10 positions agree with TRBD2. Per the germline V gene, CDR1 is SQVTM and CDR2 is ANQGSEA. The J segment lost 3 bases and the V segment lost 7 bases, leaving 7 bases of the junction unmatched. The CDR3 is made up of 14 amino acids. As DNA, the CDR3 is TGCAGCGCCAATCAAGCGGGGGGGACAGATACGCAGTATTTT. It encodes CSANQAGGTDTQYF.

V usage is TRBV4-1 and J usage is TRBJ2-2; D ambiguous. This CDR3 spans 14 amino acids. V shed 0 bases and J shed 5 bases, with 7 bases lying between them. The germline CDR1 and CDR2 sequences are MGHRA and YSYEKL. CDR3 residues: CASSQEDGTGELFF. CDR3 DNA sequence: TGCGCCAGCAGCCAAGAGGACGGAACCGGGGAGCTGTTTTTT.

For the CDR3, the DNA is TGTGCCTGGAGGCAGGGGAACTCCTACGAGCAGTACTTC. Residues: CAWRQGNSYEQYF. The gene calls are TRBV30 and TRBJ2-7, with D maybe TRBD1 (6 bases). Germline CDR1 is GTSNPN and CDR2 is SVGIG (reference sequence). The germline V and J ends were trimmed by 3 bases and 0 bases, with 9 bases remaining between them. CDR3 length: 13 residues. Combining the CDR3 with reference TRBV30 and TRBJ2-7 gives the whole variable domain SQTIHQWPATLVQPVGSPLSLECTVEGTSNPNLYWYRQAAGRGLQLLFYSVGIGQISSEVPQNLSASRPQDRQFILSSKKLLLSDSGFYLCAWRQGNSYEQYFGPGTRLTVT.

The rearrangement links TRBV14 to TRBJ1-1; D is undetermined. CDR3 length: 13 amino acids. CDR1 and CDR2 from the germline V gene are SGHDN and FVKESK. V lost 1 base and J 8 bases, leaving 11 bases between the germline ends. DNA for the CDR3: TGTGCCAGCAGCCAAGGGGGATGGACGGAAGCTTTCTTT. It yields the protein CASSQGGWTEAFF.

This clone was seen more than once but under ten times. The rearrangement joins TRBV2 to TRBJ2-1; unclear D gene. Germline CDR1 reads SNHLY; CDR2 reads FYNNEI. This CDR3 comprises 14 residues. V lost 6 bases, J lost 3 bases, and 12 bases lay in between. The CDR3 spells CASSRRKDYNEQFF. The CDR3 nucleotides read TGTGCCAGCAGCCGTCGGAAAGACTACAATGAGCAGTTCTTC.

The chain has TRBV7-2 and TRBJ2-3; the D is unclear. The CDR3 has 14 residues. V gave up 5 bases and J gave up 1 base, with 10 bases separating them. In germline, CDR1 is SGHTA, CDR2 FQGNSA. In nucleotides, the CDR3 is TGTGCCAGCAGCCGGAGCTACCGCACAGATACGCAGTATTTT. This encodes CASSRSYRTDTQYF.

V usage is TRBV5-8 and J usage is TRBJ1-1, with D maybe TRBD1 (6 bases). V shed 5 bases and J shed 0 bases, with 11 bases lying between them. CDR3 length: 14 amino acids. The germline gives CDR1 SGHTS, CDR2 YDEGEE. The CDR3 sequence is CASSSGHMNTEAFF. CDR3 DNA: TGTGCCAGCAGTTCGGGACACATGAACACTGAAGCTTTCTTT.

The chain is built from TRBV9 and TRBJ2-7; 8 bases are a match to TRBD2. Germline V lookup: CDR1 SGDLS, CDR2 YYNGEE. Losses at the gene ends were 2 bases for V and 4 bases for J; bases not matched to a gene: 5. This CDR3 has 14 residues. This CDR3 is CASSVGLAGYEQYF. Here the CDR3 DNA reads TGTGCCAGCAGCGTCGGACTAGCCGGGTACGAGCAGTACTTC.

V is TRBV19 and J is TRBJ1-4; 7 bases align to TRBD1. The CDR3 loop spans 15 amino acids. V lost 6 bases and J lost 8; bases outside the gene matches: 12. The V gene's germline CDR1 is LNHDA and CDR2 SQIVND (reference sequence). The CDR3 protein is CASRRDRLMGEKLFF. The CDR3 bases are TGTGCCAGTAGAAGGGACAGATTAATGGGGGAAAAACTGTTTTTT.

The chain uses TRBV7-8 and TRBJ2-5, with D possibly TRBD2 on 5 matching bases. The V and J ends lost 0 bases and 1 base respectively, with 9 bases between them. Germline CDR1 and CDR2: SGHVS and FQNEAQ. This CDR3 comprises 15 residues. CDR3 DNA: TGTGCCAGCAGCTTAGCGCCGGGAAGCCAAGAGACCCAGTACTTC. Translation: CASSLAPGSQETQYF.

The DNA for the CDR3 is TGTGCCAGCTCACCTGATAAGGGGACTTACTATGGCTACACCTTC. Protein sequence: CASSPDKGTYYGYTF. V is TRBV18 and J is TRBJ1-2; D may be TRBD1 (5 bases). V lost 3 bases, J lost 3 bases, and 14 bases lay in between. CDR1 and CDR2 from the germline V gene are KGHSH and LQKENI. This CDR3 has 15 amino acids.

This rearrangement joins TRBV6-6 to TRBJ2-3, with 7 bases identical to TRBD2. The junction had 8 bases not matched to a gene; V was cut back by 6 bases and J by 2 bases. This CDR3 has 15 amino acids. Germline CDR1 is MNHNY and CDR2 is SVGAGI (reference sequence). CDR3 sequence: CASRELSGDTDTQYF. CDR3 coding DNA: TGTGCCAGCAGAGAACTGAGCGGGGACACAGATACGCAGTATTTT.

CDR3 sequence (DNA): TGTGCCAGCAGCTTGGACCTAGGAAGTATGGGGAATGAGCAGTTCTTC. It specifies CASSLDLGSMGNEQFF. J is TRBJ2-1 and V is TRBV5-6; D call uncertain. Deletions cut 0 bases from V and 7 bases from J, with 17 bases between. This CDR3 region has 16 residues. Germline V gene lookup returns CDR1 SGHDT and CDR2 YYEEEE.

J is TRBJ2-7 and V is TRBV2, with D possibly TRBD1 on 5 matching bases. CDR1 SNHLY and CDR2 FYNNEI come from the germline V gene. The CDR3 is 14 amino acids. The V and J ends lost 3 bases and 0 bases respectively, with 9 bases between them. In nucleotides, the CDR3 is TGTGCCAGCAGTGAGAGCAGGGACTCCTACGAGCAGTACTTC. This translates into CASSESRDSYEQYF.

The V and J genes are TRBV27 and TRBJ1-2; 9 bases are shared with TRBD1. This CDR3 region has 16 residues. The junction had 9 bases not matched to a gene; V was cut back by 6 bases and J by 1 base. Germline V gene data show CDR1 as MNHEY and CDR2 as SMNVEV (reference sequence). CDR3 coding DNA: TGTGCCAGCAGCAGGAGGACAGGGGTTCTTAACTATGGCTACACCTTC. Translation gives CASSRRTGVLNYGYTF.

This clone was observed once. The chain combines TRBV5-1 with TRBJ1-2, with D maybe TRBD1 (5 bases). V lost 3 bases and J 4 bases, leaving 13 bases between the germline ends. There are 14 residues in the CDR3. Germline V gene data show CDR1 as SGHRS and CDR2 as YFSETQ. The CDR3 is CASSSGTGVYGYTF. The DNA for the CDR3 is TGCGCCAGCAGCTCCGGGACTGGGGTCTATGGCTACACCTTC. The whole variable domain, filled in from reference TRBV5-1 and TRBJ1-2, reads KAGVTQTPRYLIKTRGQQVTLSCSPISGHRSVSWYQQTPGQGLQFLFEYFSETQRNKGNFPGRFSGRQFSNSRSEMNVSTLELGDSALYLCASSSGTGVYGYTFGSGTRLTVV.

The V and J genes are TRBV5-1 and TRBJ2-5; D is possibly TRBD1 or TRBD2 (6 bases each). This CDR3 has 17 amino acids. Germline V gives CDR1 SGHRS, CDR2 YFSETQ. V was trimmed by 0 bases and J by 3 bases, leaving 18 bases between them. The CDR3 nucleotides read TGCGCCAGCAGCTTGGGGCCGGGGGCGGACAGCAAAGAGACCCAGTACTTC. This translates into CASSLGPGADSKETQYF.

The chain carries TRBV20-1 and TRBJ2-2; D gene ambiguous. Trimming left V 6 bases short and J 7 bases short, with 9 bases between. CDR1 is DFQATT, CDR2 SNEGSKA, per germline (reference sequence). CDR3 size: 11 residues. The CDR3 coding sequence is TGCAGTGCCGCGAGAGGCGGGGAGCTGTTTTTT. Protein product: CSAARGGELFF.

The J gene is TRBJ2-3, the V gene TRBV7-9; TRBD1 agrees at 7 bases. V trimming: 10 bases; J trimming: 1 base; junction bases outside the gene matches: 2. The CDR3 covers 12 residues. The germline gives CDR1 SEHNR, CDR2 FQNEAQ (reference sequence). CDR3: CANGQGTDTQYF. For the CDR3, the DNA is TGTGCCAACGGACAGGGCACAGATACGCAGTATTTT.

CDR3 in DNA: TGTGCCAGCAGTTTATCGTCAGGGACTTACACCGGGGAGCTGTTTTTT. Protein: CASSLSSGTYTGELFF. The chain joins TRBV27 to TRBJ2-2, with D perhaps TRBD2 (6 bases). Between the trimmed V and J ends, which lost 0 bases and 3 bases, there was a span of 11 bases. Per the germline V gene, CDR1 is MNHEY and CDR2 is SMNVEV (reference sequence). This CDR3 spans 16 amino acids.

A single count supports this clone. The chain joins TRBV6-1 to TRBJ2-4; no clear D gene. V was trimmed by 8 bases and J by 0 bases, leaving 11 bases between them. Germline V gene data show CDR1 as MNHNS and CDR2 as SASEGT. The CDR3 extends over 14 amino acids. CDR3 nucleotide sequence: TGTGCCAGCGTAGAGTCTCTAGCCAAAAACATTCAGTACTTC. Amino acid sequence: CASVESLAKNIQYF.